The subject of this entry is one T cell receptor (beta chain). The source of the sample is a study of blood T cell repertoires in COVID-19. Study-wide context: Acute-phase and convalescent COVID-19 samples originated in the United States, Italy and Spain.

CDR1 is KGHDR and CDR2 is SFDVKD in the germline V gene. V dropped 2 bases and J dropped 6; count of bases not matched to a gene: 7. The CDR3 is made up of 15 amino acids. Some clones are missing from TCRdb's copy, which holds only in-frame ones; the method was immunoSEQ multiplex PCR. The table includes some 75,000 clones, about 88% detected once. The genes are TRBV24-1 and TRBJ2-7; 9 nucleotides align to TRBD1. The TCR comes from a man aged 70-80 years with active or convalescent COVID-19. Sequencing was carried out using peripheral blood. CDR3 coding DNA: TGTGCCACCAGTGATTCGGGACAGGGTATATTCGAGCAGTACTTC. This translates into CATSDSGQGIFEQYF.